A single sample gave rise to the 9 T cell receptor beta chains below, sequenced in a study of cytomegalovirus exposure and HLA in healthy donors. Primers for the PCR totalled 60 Vbeta and 13 Jbeta. The data were produced by immunoSEQ multiplex PCR, yet TCRdb's version contains in-frame clones alone and is incomplete. The data show about 130,000 clones, 77% seen once. Sample: PBMCs. These receptors all stem from a male donor in good health and CMV-seropositive.

This chain connects TRBV18 to TRBJ1-5; perhaps TRBD1 as D (6 bases). CDR3 length equals 15 residues. Trimming cost V 3 bases and J 4 bases, with 13 bases left between them. Germline values: CDR1 KGHSH, CDR2 LQKENI. The CDR3 sequence: CASSPPGRGNQPQHF. DNA of the CDR3: TGTGCCAGCTCACCCCCCGGCAGGGGAAATCAGCCCCAGCATTTT.

This clone was picked up a small number of times. V is TRBV14 and J is TRBJ1-3; no firm D call. Trimming took 1 base from V and 1 from J, leaving 2 bases between them. The CDR3 is 13 amino acids. CDR1 and CDR2 from the germline V gene are SGHDN and FVKESK. This CDR3 is CASSQVSGNTIYF. The CDR3 DNA follows: TGTGCCAGCAGCCAAGTATCTGGAAACACCATATATTTT.

The rearrangement links TRBV9 to TRBJ2-2; 7 positions match TRBD2. Losses at the gene ends were 0 bases for V and 5 bases for J; bases not matched to a gene: 7. Germline CDR1 is SGDLS and CDR2 is YYNGEE. This CDR3 has 16 residues. The CDR3 protein is CASSVGASGSTGELFF. CDR3 DNA: TGTGCCAGCAGCGTAGGCGCTAGCGGAAGTACCGGGGAGCTGTTTTTT.

The V and J genes are TRBV28 and TRBJ2-1, with D unclear. The ends were cut back, 3 bases at V and 8 bases at J, with 17 bases in the middle. The CDR3 has 15 residues. CDR1 MDHEN and CDR2 SYDVKM come from the germline V gene. This chain's CDR3 is CASSFLDYSRDEQFF. DNA for the CDR3: TGTGCCAGCAGTTTTCTCGATTATAGTCGGGATGAGCAGTTCTTC.

The chain carries TRBV7-9 and TRBJ2-7; D perhaps matches TRBD1 (5 bases). CDR1 is SEHNR and CDR2 is FQNEAQ in the germline V gene (reference sequence). The CDR3 sequence is 12 residues long. The V and J ends lost 6 bases and 7 bases respectively, with 13 bases between them. In DNA, the CDR3 is TGTGCCAGCAGTTCCCAGGGTTTAGAGCAGTACTTC. Protein sequence: CASSSQGLEQYF.

The rearrangement uses TRBV2 and TRBJ2-7; D ambiguous. CDR3 length: 12 amino acids. The V and J ends lost 5 bases and 8 bases respectively, with 13 bases between them. Germline loops: CDR1 SNHLY, CDR2 FYNNEI. The CDR3: CASSMSVLQQYF. The CDR3 nucleotides read TGTGCCAGCAGTATGAGTGTACTACAGCAGTACTTC.

The rearrangement links TRBV28 to TRBJ1-3, with D perhaps TRBD1 (5 bases). This CDR3 is 17 amino acids long. Germline V lookup: CDR1 MDHEN, CDR2 SYDVKM. V was cut by 6 bases and J by 0 bases, with 18 bases left in between. The DNA for the CDR3 is TGTGCCAGCAGCGCCCAAGGACAAATCTACTCTGGAAACACCATATATTTT. It yields the protein CASSAQGQIYSGNTIYF.

The rearrangement uses TRBV27 and TRBJ2-2; the D gene is possibly TRBD1 (6 bases). V lost 6 bases and J lost 4, with 12 bases in between. Looked up from germline, CDR1 is MNHEY and CDR2 is SMNVEV (reference sequence). The CDR3 extends over 14 amino acids. CDR3 protein: CASSSRTATGELFF. The CDR3 DNA reads TGTGCCAGCAGCTCTAGGACAGCCACCGGGGAGCTGTTTTTT.

J is TRBJ1-1 and V is TRBV30, with D possibly TRBD1 on 6 matching bases. This CDR3 has 13 amino acids. Trimming removed 4 bases from V and 1 base from J, with 10 bases in between. The germline V gene has CDR1 GTSNPN and CDR2 SVGIG (reference sequence). CDR3 sequence (DNA): TGTGCCTGGAACAGGGTTCAGAACACTGAAGCTTTCTTT. This translates into CAWNRVQNTEAFF.